Each of the 18 T cell receptor beta chains below was sequenced from the same sample in a study of post-analysis software for immune sequencing data. The antigens of these receptors remain unknown. Researchers reported that TCR beta cDNA libraries carried unique molecular identifiers. TCRdb independently ran MiXCR on the PCR reads; one entry per CDR3 protein. Of 600,000 to 700,000 distinct CDR3 sequences in the sample, approximately 60% were seen once. Findings of the study overall: Roughly 5 TRBV segments (TRBV5-6, TRBV5-1 and TRBV20-1 among them) occurred more frequently in patients than in controls.

Sequenced input: blood. The receptors were sampled from a girl aged 2 to 9 with multiple sclerosis.

The J gene is TRBJ2-3, the V gene TRBV3-1; D is ambiguous. The CDR3 has 16 amino acids. Germline CDR1 is LGHDT and CDR2 is YNNKEL (reference sequence). Trimming shortened V by 0 bases and J by 5 bases, and 15 bases separated the two germline ends. The CDR3 loop reads CASSQEGLWVGDTQYF. For the CDR3, the DNA is TGTGCCAGCAGCCAAGAAGGGTTATGGGTCGGAGATACGCAGTATTTT.

The chain employs TRBV5-1 and TRBJ2-1; D perhaps matches TRBD1 (6 bases). The germline V and J ends were trimmed by 1 base and 8 bases, with 13 bases remaining between them. Germline CDR1 SGHRS, CDR2 YFSETQ. CDR3 size: 14 residues. The CDR3 loop reads CASSLTGWKDEQFF. In nucleotides, the CDR3 is TGCGCCAGCAGCTTGACAGGGTGGAAGGATGAGCAGTTCTTC.

The chain employs TRBV12-3 or TRBV12-4 and TRBJ2-4; possible D gene TRBD2, 6 bases. Judging by the DNA end, TRBJ2-7 fits better; the J call may be wrong. CDR3 size: 13 residues. The DNA for the CDR3 is TGTGCCAGCAGCCCGGCGGGGATCTACGAGCAGTACTTC. Translating it yields CASSPAGIYEQYF.

The chain is built from TRBV12-3 or TRBV12-4 and TRBJ2-5; 10 bases line up with TRBD2. V was clipped by 3 bases and J by 5 bases; unmatched bases: 15. The CDR3 runs to 18 residues. The CDR3 reads CASSLGRASGSKWETQYF. CDR3 DNA: TGTGCCAGCAGTTTGGGCCGGGCTAGCGGGAGTAAATGGGAGACCCAGTACTTC.

The rearrangement joins TRBV20-1 to TRBJ2-5, with a possible D match to TRBD1 (7 bases). The CDR3 has 14 amino acids. Germline CDR1 is DFQATT and CDR2 is SNEGSKA (reference sequence). The V end was cut by 3 bases, the J end by 5 bases, with 16 bases between. CDR3 sequence reads: CSASPTSGGETQYF. In DNA form, the CDR3 reads TGCAGTGCTAGCCCCACATCAGGGGGGGAGACCCAGTACTTC.

The rearrangement joins TRBV29-1 to TRBJ2-5; 9 nucleotides align to TRBD2. V lost 3 bases, J lost 2 bases, and 4 bases stayed unmatched. CDR1 SQVTM and CDR2 ANQGSEA come from the germline V gene. The CDR3 consists of 14 residues. DNA of the CDR3: TGCAGCGTTGACTGTCTAGCGGGGCAAGAGACCCAGTACTTC. Its protein is CSVDCLAGQETQYF.

The gene calls are TRBV10-3 and TRBJ2-7, with 8 bases fitting TRBD1. V dropped 4 bases and J dropped 2; count of bases not matched to a gene: 7. The CDR3 has 15 residues. CDR1 and CDR2 (germline): ENHRY, SYGVKD. DNA of the CDR3: TGTGCCATCAGTGGTATGACAGGGGCAACCTACGAGCAGTACTTC. This codes for CAISGMTGATYEQYF.

The rearrangement uses TRBV20-1 and TRBJ2-3; possibly TRBD1 for D (5 bases). The CDR3 totals 14 residues. Trimming removed 5 bases from V and 0 bases from J, with 12 bases in between. Germline V gene sequence: CDR1 DFQATT, CDR2 SNEGSKA (reference sequence). In nucleotides, the CDR3 is TGCAGTGCTTTCGGACACCCCAGCACAGATACGCAGTATTTT. This encodes CSAFGHPSTDTQYF.

The chain links TRBV10-2 to TRBJ1-1, with D possibly being TRBD1 (5 bases). Trimming removed 0 bases at V and 1 base at J, with 6 bases between. Looked up from germline, CDR1 is WSHSY and CDR2 is SAAADI. The CDR3 runs 14 residues. The DNA for the CDR3 is TGCGCCAGCAGTGAGTCAGGGGCGAACACTGAAGCTTTCTTT. Translating gives CASSESGANTEAFF.

This clonotype has a handful of counts. The genes are TRBV6-2 or TRBV6-3 and TRBJ2-7; maybe TRBD1 (5 bases). V lost 2 bases and J 2 bases, leaving 16 bases between the germline ends. CDR1 is MNHEY and CDR2 is SVGEGT in the germline V gene. This CDR3 contains 16 residues. The CDR3 nucleotides are TGTGCCAGCAGTTACAACACCGCAGGGTCTACCTACGAGCAGTACTTC. It encodes CASSYNTAGSTYEQYF.

On this clonotype itself: Being one base from a much bigger clone, this may be a read error. The J gene is TRBJ2-1, the V gene TRBV9; 8 bases fit TRBD1. This CDR3 contains 14 residues. Germline V CDR1 and CDR2: SGDLS, YYNGEE. Trimming cost V 6 bases and J 9 bases; bases outside gene matches: 11. CDR3 loop: CASTKGQGTSEQFF. CDR3 nucleotides: TGTGCCAGCACCAAAGGACAGGGAACGAGTGAGCAGTTCTTC.

The V call is TRBV6-5, the J call TRBJ1-1; tentative D call: TRBD1 (6 bases). Germline values: CDR1 MNHEY, CDR2 SVGAGI. The V end was cut by 2 bases, the J end by 1 base, with 8 bases between. The CDR3 sequence is 14 residues long. The CDR3 reads CASSYGQTNTEAFF. The CDR3 DNA is TGTGCCAGCAGTTACGGACAGACGAACACTGAAGCTTTCTTT.

J is TRBJ2-1 and V is TRBV5-6; D is undetermined. Germline lookup yields CDR1 SGHDT and CDR2 YYEEEE. V lost 2 bases, J lost 5 bases, and 5 bases lay in between. The CDR3 contains 12 residues. CDR3 region: CASSFTNNEQFF. CDR3 nucleotide sequence: TGTGCCAGCAGCTTTACCAACAATGAGCAGTTCTTC.

This chain joins TRBV9 and TRBJ2-4, with 11 nucleotides matching TRBD1. V dropped 0 bases and J dropped 13; count of bases not matched to a gene: 12. This CDR3 region has 16 residues. The V gene's germline CDR1 is SGDLS and CDR2 YYNGEE. CDR3 sequence reads: CASSVGTGQGAREQYF. Here the CDR3 DNA reads TGTGCCAGCAGCGTAGGGACAGGACAGGGGGCGAGAGAGCAGTACTTC.

V usage is TRBV5-5 and J usage is TRBJ1-2; TRBD1 might be the D (5 bases). V lost 4 bases, J lost 1 base, and 14 bases lay in between. The CDR3 has 15 residues. Germline V lookup: CDR1 SGHKS, CDR2 YYEKEE (reference sequence). This chain's CDR3 is CASSPWQGLNYGYTF. CDR3 sequence (DNA): TGTGCCAGCAGCCCCTGGCAGGGACTTAACTATGGCTACACCTTC.

This clonotype was observed a few times. The rearrangement joins TRBV6-6 to TRBJ2-7; D may match TRBD1 or TRBD2 (6 bases each). This CDR3 region has 12 residues. Trimming stripped 10 bases from V and 1 base from J, with 11 bases between. Germline values: CDR1 MNHNY, CDR2 SVGAGI (reference sequence). The CDR3 nucleotides are TGTGCCACCAAAGGGGGGTCCTACGAGCAGTACTTC. Amino acids: CATKGGSYEQYF.

This chain joins TRBV19 and TRBJ2-5, with D possibly being TRBD1 (6 bases). The CDR3 has 15 amino acids. Germline V gene data show CDR1 as LNHDA and CDR2 as SQIVND (reference sequence). Trimming removed 9 bases from V and 2 bases from J, with 19 bases in between. DNA of the CDR3: TGTGCCAGCAGGGAAGAGGGCAGGGGTCAAGAGACCCAGTACTTC. Protein: CASREEGRGQETQYF.

This clonotype has more than one count but fewer than ten. This chain connects TRBV20-1 to TRBJ1-2; 7 bases line up with TRBD1. Unmatched junction bases numbered 9, after V lost 4 bases and J lost 4 bases. This CDR3 has 14 amino acids. Germline CDR1 reads DFQATT; CDR2 reads SNEGSKA (reference sequence). The CDR3 DNA sequence: TGCAGTGCTATCCCCCCCCGGGACAGCTATGGCTACACCTTC. This sequence encodes CSAIPPRDSYGYTF.